The 30 T cell receptor beta chains below come from one sample, sequenced in a study of blood T cell repertoires in COVID-19. Using immunoSEQ multiplex PCR, the repertoire was profiled, and TCRdb retains in-frame clones only, with some absent. The table includes roughly 350,000 clones, around 87% detected once. The sample was peripheral blood. Source of these receptors: a woman aged 45 to 65 with COVID-19, enrolled during active disease.

The V and J genes are TRBV5-1 and TRBJ2-3; 12 nucleotides align to TRBD2. CDR1 is SGHRS, CDR2 YFSETQ, per germline. V shed 4 bases, J shed 6 bases, and the junction held 9 bases outside the gene matches. The CDR3 spans 16 residues. CDR3 DNA sequence: TGCGCCAGCAGCCTAGGGACTAGCGGGCCTAGGGATACGCAGTATTTT. As protein: CASSLGTSGPRDTQYF.

This clone was seen more than once but under ten times. V and J are TRBV24-1 and TRBJ2-3, with 7 positions matching TRBD1. Per germline, CDR1 KGHDR and CDR2 SFDVKD. Trimming took 4 bases from V and 2 from J; bases not matched to a gene: 5. The CDR3 has 15 amino acids. The CDR3 DNA is TGTGCCACCAGTGAGAGACAGGGACCCACAGATACGCAGTATTTT. Its translation is CATSERQGPTDTQYF.

The rearrangement links TRBV3-1 (or the pseudogene TRBV3-2) to TRBJ1-1; D unresolved. V was clipped by 4 bases and J by 2 bases, with 8 bases between them. The CDR3 length is 13 residues. Looked up from germline, CDR1 is LGHDT and CDR2 is YNNKEL (reference sequence). The CDR3 spells CASSPNRNTEAFF. CDR3 bases: TGTGCCAGCAGCCCTAACAGAAACACTGAAGCTTTCTTT.

The chain uses TRBV27 and TRBJ2-2; tentative D call: TRBD2 (6 bases). Trimming cost V 2 bases and J 5 bases, with 9 bases left between them. This CDR3 contains 14 residues. Looked up from germline, CDR1 is MNHEY and CDR2 is SMNVEV (reference sequence). The DNA for the CDR3 is TGTGCCAGCAGTTTACGGGAGCGGACCGGGGAGCTGTTTTTT. Protein sequence: CASSLRERTGELFF.

This chain connects TRBV5-6 to TRBJ2-5, with TRBD1 matching 8 bases. Germline V gene sequence: CDR1 SGHDT, CDR2 YYEEEE. V shed 5 bases, J shed 3 bases, and the junction held 6 bases outside the gene matches. The CDR3 covers 14 residues. CDR3 amino acids: CASSSTGDKETQYF. In DNA, the CDR3 is TGTGCCAGCAGTTCGACAGGGGATAAAGAGACCCAGTACTTC.

The chain joins TRBV27 to TRBJ2-5, with 7 bases identical to TRBD1. This CDR3 spans 15 amino acids. Germline loops: CDR1 MNHEY, CDR2 SMNVEV (reference sequence). V lost 6 bases to trimming and J lost 6 bases; unmatched junction nucleotides: 13. CDR3 protein: CASSRGQDPRKTQYF. CDR3 DNA sequence: TGTGCCAGCAGCCGCGGACAGGACCCCCGAAAGACCCAGTACTTC.

In this sample, this clone turned up once. This chain links TRBV18 with TRBJ1-1; no clear D gene. V lost 5 bases, J lost 1 base, and 8 bases lay in between. The length of the CDR3 is 13 residues. CDR1 and CDR2 from the germline V gene are KGHSH and LQKENI. The CDR3: CASSKNKNTEAFF. CDR3 DNA sequence: TGTGCCAGCTCAAAGAACAAGAACACTGAAGCTTTCTTT.

The genes are TRBV6-5 and TRBJ2-1; D may be TRBD1 (5 bases). Trimming stripped 8 bases from V and 2 bases from J, with 7 bases between. From germline, CDR1 is MNHEY and CDR2 SVGAGI. The CDR3 totals 12 residues. The CDR3 here is CASQTAYNEQFF. Here the CDR3 DNA reads TGTGCCAGCCAGACAGCCTACAATGAGCAGTTCTTC.

Comments on this clone: At one of its ends the junction is not consistent with the germline gene, which may arise from a read error. The CDR3 DNA reads TGTGCTAGTGGTCCCGGGGCTAGCGGGACCTACAAGGAGCAGTTCTTC. Protein product: CASGPGASGTYKEQFF. The V and J genes are TRBV12-5 and TRBJ2-1, with TRBD2 matching 9 bases. This CDR3 is built from 16 residues. CDR1 is LGHNT, CDR2 FRNRAP, per germline. The variable domain in full, completed from reference TRBV12-5 and TRBJ2-1, reads DARVTQTPRHKVTEMGQEVTMRCQPILGHNTVFWYRQTMMQGLELLAYFRNRAPLDDSGMPKDRFSAEMPDATLATLKIQPSEPRDSAVYFCASGPGASGTYKEQFFGPGTRLTVL.

The rearrangement links TRBV12-3 or TRBV12-4 to TRBJ1-1; unclear D gene. V was cut by 1 base and J by 8 bases, with 11 bases left in between. The CDR3 contains 13 residues. Written as DNA, the CDR3 is TGTGCCAGCAGTTTAGGCCCGGGATTAGAAGCTTTCTTT. This translates into CASSLGPGLEAFF.

The rearrangement links TRBV19 to TRBJ1-6; D unclear. CDR3 length: 13 amino acids. Trimming took 6 bases from V and 8 from J, leaving 11 bases between them. CDR1 and CDR2 (germline): LNHDA, SQIVND (reference sequence). Here the CDR3 reads CASRTQEYSPLHF. The CDR3 DNA reads as TGTGCCAGTAGGACCCAGGAATATTCACCCCTCCACTTT.

V and J are TRBV6-5 and TRBJ1-1, with 7 bases lining up with TRBD1. This CDR3 is 14 amino acids long. Germline values: CDR1 MNHEY, CDR2 SVGAGI. J was trimmed by 5 bases and V by 4 bases; bases with no gene match: 7. The CDR3 sequence: CASSFKTGVTEAFF. The CDR3 DNA reads as TGTGCCAGCAGTTTCAAAACAGGGGTGACTGAAGCTTTCTTT.

The chain employs TRBV10-2 and TRBJ2-7; TRBD2 agrees at 7 bases. V gave up 3 bases and J gave up 3 bases; unmatched junction bases: 8. Germline lookup yields CDR1 WSHSY and CDR2 SAAADI. There are 15 residues in the CDR3. CDR3 nucleotides: TGCGCCAGCAGTGACCCCCTAGCGGTCCGCTACGAGCAGTACTTC. Translation: CASSDPLAVRYEQYF.

The chain employs TRBV29-1 and TRBJ1-2; no clear D gene. Germline CDR1 SQVTM, CDR2 ANQGSEA. The CDR3 has 11 residues. Trimming cost V 4 bases and J 8 bases, with 11 bases left between them. This CDR3 is CSVVGSGGYTF. CDR3 bases: TGCAGCGTTGTGGGCAGCGGGGGCTACACCTTC.

This clone was detected only a few times. The rearrangement uses TRBV4-1 and TRBJ2-3; the match to TRBD1 covers 9 bases. Trimming removed 1 base from V and 3 bases from J; junction bases left unmatched: 11. The germline V gene encodes CDR1 MGHRA and CDR2 YSYEKL. The CDR3 is made up of 18 amino acids. CDR3 loop: CASSQVELGTGKTDTQYF. CDR3 sequence (DNA): TGCGCCAGCAGCCAAGTGGAGCTGGGGACAGGGAAGACAGATACGCAGTATTTT.

The chain is built from TRBV13 and TRBJ2-7; D is perhaps TRBD2 (6 bases). V was cut by 3 bases and J by 1 base, with 13 bases left in between. CDR1 is PRHDT, CDR2 FYEKMQ, per germline (reference sequence). The CDR3 spans 15 residues. The CDR3 loop reads CASSLEGPASYEQYF. The CDR3 region has the DNA TGTGCCAGCAGCTTGGAGGGGCCCGCATCCTACGAGCAGTACTTC.

The CDR3 region is CSVGGQGGGTEAFF. The CDR3 nucleotides are TGCAGCGTTGGGGGACAGGGGGGCGGGACTGAAGCTTTCTTT. V gene TRBV29-1 combines with J gene TRBJ1-1; 11 bases align to TRBD1. The CDR3 sequence is 14 residues long. V lost 4 bases, J lost 5 bases, and 6 bases stayed unmatched. The germline CDR1 and CDR2 sequences are SQVTM and ANQGSEA.

The chain employs TRBV14 and TRBJ2-7; TRBD2 matches at 8 bases. This CDR3 is 15 amino acids long. Germline V gene sequence: CDR1 SGHDN, CDR2 FVKESK. Unmatched junction bases numbered 8, after V lost 0 bases and J lost 7 bases. The CDR3 sequence: CASSQEGVAGREQYF. CDR3 in DNA: TGTGCCAGCAGCCAAGAAGGAGTAGCGGGAAGGGAGCAGTACTTC. The full variable domain, rest sourced from reference TRBV14 and TRBJ2-7, is EAGVTQFPSHSVIEKGQTVTLRCDPISGHDNLYWYRRVMGKEIKFLLHFVKESKQDESGMPNNRFLAERTGGTYSTLKVQPAELEDSGVYFCASSQEGVAGREQYFGPGTRLTVT.

V and J are TRBV29-1 and TRBJ1-1, with D perhaps TRBD1 (6 bases). Germline assignment: CDR1 SQVTM and CDR2 ANQGSEA. The CDR3 extends over 12 amino acids. V dropped 0 bases and J dropped 8 bases, with 10 bases sitting between them. CDR3 DNA sequence: TGCAGCGTTGAAGAGCCCGACAGGGAAGCTTTCTTT. Protein sequence: CSVEEPDREAFF. The full variable domain, its missing parts supplied by reference TRBV29-1 and TRBJ1-1, is SAVISQKPSRDICQRGTSLTIQCQVDSQVTMMFWYRQQPGQSLTLIATANQGSEATYESGFVIDKFPISRPNLTFSTLTVSNMSPEDSSIYLCSVEEPDREAFFGQGTRLTVV.

The rearrangement joins TRBV2 to TRBJ2-3, with 9 bases identical to TRBD2. The CDR3 contains 15 residues. CDR1 is SNHLY, CDR2 FYNNEI, per germline. The ends lost 7 bases at V and 2 bases at J; junction bases unmatched: 7. CDR3 sequence: CASKNSGSFTDTQYF. The CDR3 region has the DNA TGTGCCAGCAAGAATAGCGGGAGTTTCACAGATACGCAGTATTTT.

The rearrangement links TRBV30 to TRBJ1-4; D perhaps matches TRBD1 (6 bases). Germline values: CDR1 GTSNPN, CDR2 SVGIG (reference sequence). The germline V and J ends were trimmed by 0 bases and 10 bases, with 9 bases remaining between them. The length of the CDR3 is 12 residues. The CDR3 nucleotides are TGTGCCTGGAGTGTACGAGGGGGAAAACTGTTTTTT. Amino acids: CAWSVRGGKLFF. Filled out from reference TRBV30 and TRBJ1-4, the complete variable domain reads SQTIHQWPATLVQPVGSPLSLECTVEGTSNPNLYWYRQAAGRGLQLLFYSVGIGQISSEVPQNLSASRPQDRQFILSSKKLLLSDSGFYLCAWSVRGGKLFFGSGTQLSVL.

The chain recombines TRBV29-1 with TRBJ1-1; D gene uncertain. The V gene's germline CDR1 is SQVTM and CDR2 ANQGSEA. The CDR3 extends over 11 amino acids. Deletions cut 6 bases from V and 7 bases from J, with 12 bases between. For the CDR3, the DNA is TGCAGCGTAGATTCGACTCATGAAGCTTTCTTT. This gives the protein CSVDSTHEAFF.

The chain joins TRBV11-1 to TRBJ1-1, with 8 positions matching TRBD1. CDR1 and CDR2 (germline): SGHAT, FQDESV (reference sequence). V shed 5 bases, J shed 3 bases, and the junction held 2 bases outside the gene matches. The CDR3 is 13 residues long. The CDR3 reads CASSPDRDTEAFF. The CDR3 DNA reads TGTGCCAGCAGCCCGGACAGGGACACTGAAGCTTTCTTT. The complete variable domain, with remaining parts taken from reference TRBV11-1 and TRBJ1-1, reads EAEVAQSPRYKITEKSQAVAFWCDPISGHATLYWYRQILGQGPELLVQFQDESVVDDSQLPKDRFSAERLKGVDSTLKIQPAELGDSAMYLCASSPDRDTEAFFGQGTRLTVV.

J is TRBJ2-3 and V is TRBV27, with TRBD1 matching 9 bases. CDR3 length: 16 residues. CDR1 and CDR2 from the germline V gene are MNHEY and SMNVEV (reference sequence). V shed 5 bases and J 1 base; nucleotides not matched to a gene: 7. The CDR3 region has the DNA TGTGCCAGCAGTGCACAGGGGGCGCAGGGCACAGATACGCAGTATTTT. Translating it yields CASSAQGAQGTDTQYF.

This chain joins TRBV5-1 and TRBJ2-3; D unclear. Trimming removed 3 bases at V and 3 bases at J, with 11 bases between. Germline V gives CDR1 SGHRS, CDR2 YFSETQ. The CDR3 contains 14 residues. The CDR3 sequence is CASSSGSPTDTQYF. The CDR3 coding sequence is TGCGCCAGCAGCTCGGGTTCCCCTACAGATACGCAGTATTTT. Full variable domain (missing parts from reference TRBV5-1 and TRBJ2-3): KAGVTQTPRYLIKTRGQQVTLSCSPISGHRSVSWYQQTPGQGLQFLFEYFSETQRNKGNFPGRFSGRQFSNSRSEMNVSTLELGDSALYLCASSSGSPTDTQYFGPGTRLTVL.

The J gene is TRBJ2-7, the V gene TRBV29-1; 8 positions match TRBD2. V was clipped by 0 bases and J by 2 bases; unmatched bases: 12. Germline CDR1 reads SQVTM; CDR2 reads ANQGSEA. CDR3 size: 17 residues. CDR3 loop: CSVEDRDFLAGTYEQYF. CDR3 nucleotides: TGCAGCGTTGAAGATCGGGACTTTCTAGCGGGTACCTACGAGCAGTACTTC.

The chain has TRBV11-2 and TRBJ2-5; tentative D call: TRBD2 (6 bases). The CDR3 is 15 amino acids. V lost 4 bases and J lost 5, with 17 bases in between. Germline CDR1 is SGHAT and CDR2 is FQNNGV. The CDR3 coding sequence is TGTGCCAGCAGCTCCACGGGCGTCGGAGGGGAGACCCAGTACTTC. It translates to CASSSTGVGGETQYF.

Note on this clone: One end of the junction is discordant with germline, which a read error may explain. The gene calls are TRBV6-5 and TRBJ1-1; weak D call: TRBD1 (6 bases). The CDR3 sequence is 12 residues long. Germline CDR1 is MNHEY and CDR2 is SVGAGI. CDR3 DNA: TGTGCCAGCACTTGGACAGCTTCCCTCGGGGATTTT. It codes for CASTWTASLGDF.

V usage is TRBV12-5 and J usage is TRBJ2-7, with a weak D call TRBD1 (6 bases). The V gene lost 5 bases and the J gene lost 12 bases, with 14 bases spanning the gap. The CDR3 runs 11 residues. Germline V gene lookup returns CDR1 LGHNT and CDR2 FRNRAP. DNA for the CDR3: TGTGCTAGTGGTCTCGGGACAAGTCTGTACTTC. It specifies CASGLGTSLYF.

This chain connects TRBV28 to TRBJ1-5, with TRBD1 as a possible D gene (6 bases). V shed 4 bases and J shed 2 bases, with 9 bases lying between them. The CDR3 is made up of 14 amino acids. Per germline, CDR1 MDHEN and CDR2 SYDVKM. Here the CDR3 DNA reads TGTGCCAGCAGTTCGGACAGACGCAATCAGCCCCAGCATTTT. It yields the protein CASSSDRRNQPQHF. Full variable domain (rest looked up from reference TRBV28 and TRBJ1-5): DVKVTQSSRYLVKRTGEKVFLECVQDMDHENMFWYRQDPGLGLRLIYFSYDVKMKEKGDIPEGYSVSREKKERFSLILESASTNQTSMYLCASSSDRRNQPQHFGDGTRLSIL.